This T cell receptor beta chain derives from a study of Ad26.COV2.S vaccination and SARS-CoV-2 variants. Overall study context: In the COV1001 trial, the donor was in the Ad26.COV2.S arm. Whole-study results and caveats: Considerable breadth of spike-specific CD8+ and CD4+ T cell responses has reportedly been documented following vaccination.

Comments on this clone: Antigen: not known.

Trimming cost V 4 bases and J 0 bases, with 13 bases left between them. Looked up from germline, CDR1 is MNHNS and CDR2 is SASEGT. This CDR3 spans 16 amino acids. Assay: immunoSEQ multiplex PCR; the TCRdb copy retains only in-frame clones and omits some. This sample carries approximately 340,000 clones, 70% to 90% of them seen once, and the ten largest clones take 3.3%. Described treatment: about 20 received Ad26.COV2.S at low or high dose, single or two shots; about 5 received placebo; per-sample allocation not given. Material that was analyzed had been drawn on day 63 after the first vaccine or placebo injection.

The gene calls are TRBV6-1 and TRBJ2-1; no clear D gene. The specimen comprised peripheral blood, sampled in a trial of Ad26.COV2.S vaccine versus placebo. The TCR was taken from a person between 18 and 59 years old who received the Ad26.COV2.S COVID-19 vaccine or a placebo. The CDR3 DNA is TGTGCCAGCAGTGTAGACATTCTAAGCTCCTACAATGAGCAGTTCTTC. The encoded protein is CASSVDILSSYNEQFF.